This note documents a single T cell receptor beta chain sequence. This record comes from a study of T cells expressing NK-cell markers. Reprocessing the 5' RACE reads, TCRdb reports a single entry for every CDR3 protein and omits DNA. This sample's table has about 260,000 distinct CDR3 sequences. The CDR3 sequence is 15 residues long. From germline, CDR1 is DFQATT and CDR2 SNEGSKA (reference sequence). The chain links TRBV20-1 to TRBJ2-4. This clonotype was sampled from a woman aged 18 to 75 in good health. Specimen: blood T cells: a sorted CD56 or NKG2C T cell subset, CD4+ or CD8+ T cells, or bulk PBMC T cells (not recorded which). The CDR3 sequence is CSARDRTLAKNIQYF.